What follows is one T cell receptor beta chain and its context. These data are taken from a study of blood T cell repertoires in COVID-19. Looking at the study overall: From the United States, Italy and Spain came samples of acute and convalescent COVID-19. T cells, B-cell-depleted T cells, or PBMCs supplied cDNA or gDNA.

Looked up from germline, CDR1 is SGHRS and CDR2 is YFSETQ. The CDR3 consists of 15 residues. J was trimmed by 8 bases and V by 0 bases; bases with no gene match: 7. Methods used by the authors: How many nucleated cells were present was estimated from reference gene primer amplification. TCRdb's copy holds only in-frame clones and misses some; the assay was immunoSEQ multiplex PCR. From that table come the V and J calls and clone size; the DNA was used to work out D and trimming. This repertoire shows 250,000 to 350,000 clones, roughly 88% found once; its top ten account for about 1.6%. The sequence derives from a woman in her fifties or sixties with acute or convalescent COVID-19. The chain has TRBV5-1 and TRBJ2-1, with 8 bases fitting TRBD2. The material sequenced was peripheral blood. The CDR3 loop is CASSLAPAGEDEQFF. The CDR3 DNA reads TGCGCCAGCAGCTTGGCTCCAGCGGGAGAGGATGAGCAGTTCTTC.